This T cell receptor (beta chain) was retrieved from a study of OX40 agonist ivuxolimab in advanced cancers. Using immunoSEQ multiplex PCR, the repertoire was profiled, and TCRdb retains in-frame clones only, with some absent. The data show 90,000 to 150,000 clones, around 89% seen once. V shed 7 bases and J 4 bases; nucleotides not matched to a gene: 7. In germline, CDR1 is MDHEN, CDR2 SYDVKM. The length of the CDR3 is 14 residues. Material: CD4+ or CD8+ T cells sorted from blood, obtained in a trial of the OX40 agonist ivuxolimab. J is TRBJ1-5 and V is TRBV28, with 7 bases identical to TRBD1. The sequence derives from an adult with an advanced solid tumor such as melanoma, head and neck, liver or kidney cancer. The CDR3 is CASIPGQLNQPQHF. Here the CDR3 DNA reads TGTGCCAGCATTCCGGGACAGTTAAATCAGCCCCAGCATTTT.